This entry lists 32 T cell receptor beta chains sequenced from one sample in a study of T cell changes during pregnancy in multiple sclerosis. Generated by immunoSEQ multiplex PCR, the TCRdb table keeps only in-frame clones and is missing some. The table lists about 54,000 clones, 91% of them singletons, with about 1% in the top ten. The sequenced sample was peripheral blood, obtained after pregnancy. Source of these receptors: a female donor in good health, enrolled as a control in a pregnancy study.

The V call is TRBV28, the J call TRBJ2-7; maybe TRBD2 (6 bases). The length of the CDR3 is 15 residues. Between the trimmed V and J ends, which lost 3 bases and 3 bases, there was a span of 15 bases. In germline, CDR1 is MDHEN, CDR2 SYDVKM. CDR3 amino acids: CASSFRGELVYEQYF. The CDR3 nucleotides are TGTGCCAGCAGTTTTCGCGGGGAACTGGTCTACGAGCAGTACTTC.

CDR3 DNA sequence: TGTGCCAGCAGTGAAGCGAACAGGGGTACCTATGGCTACACCTTC. Its protein product is CASSEANRGTYGYTF. The chain links TRBV6-1 to TRBJ1-2, with 7 positions matching TRBD1. CDR1 is MNHNS, CDR2 SASEGT, per germline. J was trimmed by 4 bases and V by 0 bases; bases with no gene match: 5. The CDR3 sequence is 15 residues long.

This clone has a single count. The chain is built from TRBV4-1 and TRBJ2-1, with 8 bases aligning to TRBD2. The CDR3 loop spans 16 amino acids. Germline V gene sequence: CDR1 MGHRA, CDR2 YSYEKL. V gave up 2 bases and J gave up 1 base; unmatched junction bases: 4. The CDR3: CASSQYSGASYNEQFF. CDR3 bases: TGCGCCAGCAGCCAATATAGCGGGGCTTCCTACAATGAGCAGTTCTTC.

J is TRBJ2-2 and V is TRBV6-6; TRBD1 matches 9 bases. From germline, CDR1 is MNHNY and CDR2 SVGAGI (reference sequence). J was trimmed by 6 bases and V by 7 bases; bases with no gene match: 3. The CDR3 totals 13 residues. The CDR3 DNA follows: TGTGCCAGCACCCGGACAGGGGCCGGGGAGCTGTTTTTT. Protein sequence: CASTRTGAGELFF.

The gene calls are TRBV18 and TRBJ2-7; D remains unclear. Germline V gene sequence: CDR1 KGHSH, CDR2 LQKENI. The CDR3 is made up of 14 amino acids. V lost 1 base, J lost 6 bases, and 13 bases lay in between. In nucleotides, the CDR3 is TGTGCCAGCTCACCACTAACAGAGTTTGGCGAGCAGTACTTC. Residues: CASSPLTEFGEQYF.

J is TRBJ1-6 and V is TRBV15, with D perhaps matching TRBD1 (6 bases). The CDR3 length is 15 residues. The V gene lost 4 bases and the J gene lost 10 bases, with 17 bases spanning the gap. Germline CDR1 LNHNV, CDR2 YYDKDF (reference sequence). DNA for the CDR3: TGTGCCACCAGCAAAAACAGGGAACCACCCTCACCCCTCCACTTT. Amino acids: CATSKNREPPSPLHF.

The chain employs TRBV12-5 and TRBJ1-1; D uncertain. With 2 bases removed from V and 7 bases from J, the gap between germline ends came to 11 bases. The CDR3 contains 13 residues. Germline-derived CDR1 and CDR2 are LGHNT and FRNRAP. The CDR3 protein is CASGLTRTNEAFF. The CDR3 nucleotides read TGTGCTAGTGGTTTGACGCGGACTAATGAAGCTTTCTTT.

As DNA, the CDR3 is TGTGCCAGCAGCCAACTGGAGGGAAGGGAACGGCAGTATTTT. It codes for CASSQLEGRERQYF. The chain is built from TRBV9 and TRBJ2-3, with D possibly TRBD2 on 6 matching bases. The CDR3 is 14 residues long. Germline V CDR1 and CDR2: SGDLS, YYNGEE. Trimming left V 4 bases short and J 11 bases short, with 20 bases between.

This chain connects TRBV19 to TRBJ1-4, with TRBD1 matching over 9 bases. Looked up from germline, CDR1 is LNHDA and CDR2 is SQIVND (reference sequence). CDR3 size: 14 residues. With 3 bases clipped from V and 8 bases from J, the junction kept 4 bases outside the gene matches. CDR3 loop: CASSMGQGREKLFF. CDR3 nucleotide sequence: TGTGCCAGTAGTATGGGACAGGGCCGAGAAAAACTGTTTTTT.

The CDR3 DNA is TGTGCCACCCGCCGGGAGCGGGAGACCACCGGGGAGCTGTTTTTT. Its translation is CATRRERETTGELFF. The chain links TRBV6-5 to TRBJ2-2; TRBD2 aligns across 8 bases. The CDR3 loop spans 15 amino acids. Germline CDR1 reads MNHEY; CDR2 reads SVGAGI. Losses at the gene ends were 10 bases for V and 4 bases for J; bases not matched to a gene: 11.

The chain couples TRBV5-4 to TRBJ2-2, with TRBD2 identical over 9 bases. Germline V lookup: CDR1 SGHNT, CDR2 YYREEE (reference sequence). V lost 0 bases and J lost 4; bases outside the gene matches: 10. CDR3 size: 18 residues. CDR3: CASSLAGTSQGFTGELFF. Written as DNA, the CDR3 is TGTGCCAGCAGCTTGGCCGGGACTAGCCAGGGGTTCACCGGGGAGCTGTTTTTT.

The chain recombines TRBV4-1 with TRBJ2-3, with TRBD2 matching over 8 bases. Trimming at V came to 2 bases and at J to 4 bases, leaving 8 bases not matched to a gene. This CDR3 spans 16 amino acids. CDR1 and CDR2 (germline): MGHRA, YSYEKL. CDR3 DNA: TGCGCCAGCAGCCAACCGGGGAGCGGGAGTGCAGATACGCAGTATTTT. It encodes CASSQPGSGSADTQYF.

The V gene is TRBV5-5, the J gene TRBJ1-2; the match to TRBD1 covers 7 bases. The V segment lost 5 bases and the J segment 2 bases; nucleotides outside the gene matches: 9. This CDR3 has 15 residues. Germline V gene sequence: CDR1 SGHKS, CDR2 YYEKEE (reference sequence). The DNA of the CDR3 is TGTGCCAGCAGTTTTGGGACAGCAGAAAACTATGGCTACACCTTC. Translated: CASSFGTAENYGYTF. Full variable domain (missing parts from reference TRBV5-5 and TRBJ1-2): DAGVTQSPTHLIKTRGQQVTLRCSPISGHKSVSWYQQVLGQGPQFIFQYYEKEERGRGNFPDRFSARQFPNYSSELNVNALLLGDSALYLCASSFGTAENYGYTFGSGTRLTVV.

The chain uses TRBV28 and TRBJ2-7; 11 bases are shared with TRBD2. Germline assignment: CDR1 MDHEN and CDR2 SYDVKM. J was trimmed by 6 bases and V by 6 bases; bases with no gene match: 13. The CDR3 runs to 16 residues. CDR3 amino acids: CASSARGTSGSGEQYF. The CDR3 region has the DNA TGTGCCAGCAGCGCTCGGGGAACTAGCGGGAGTGGCGAGCAGTACTTC. Together with reference TRBV28 and TRBJ2-7, the CDR3 gives the full variable domain: DVKVTQSSRYLVKRTGEKVFLECVQDMDHENMFWYRQDPGLGLRLIYFSYDVKMKEKGDIPEGYSVSREKKERFSLILESASTNQTSMYLCASSARGTSGSGEQYFGPGTRLTVT.

The chain uses TRBV9 and TRBJ2-5; tentatively, D is TRBD2 (5 bases). TRBJ2-7 explains the end of the DNA better; the J call may be wrong. Germline-derived CDR1 and CDR2 are SGDLS and YYNGEE. There are 16 residues in the CDR3. For the CDR3, the DNA is TGTGCCAGCAGCCAGACTTCGGCTAGCTCCTCCTACGAGCAGTACTTC. Translated: CASSQTSASSSYEQYF.

This clone occurred once. The gene calls are TRBV4-1 and TRBJ2-7; D remains ambiguous. The germline CDR1 and CDR2 sequences are MGHRA and YSYEKL. V was shortened by 3 bases and J by 3 bases, with 6 bases between the two germline ends. The CDR3 length is 12 residues. The CDR3 region is CASSHPGYEQYF. The DNA for the CDR3 is TGCGCCAGCAGCCACCCGGGCTACGAGCAGTACTTC.

V usage is TRBV4-2 and J usage is TRBJ2-2; tentatively, D is TRBD1 (6 bases). CDR1 and CDR2 from the germline V gene are LGHNA and YNFKEQ. Trimming took 5 bases from V and 3 from J, leaving 16 bases between them. The CDR3 consists of 16 residues. The CDR3 is CASSNNAGGHTGELFF. The CDR3 DNA sequence: TGTGCCAGCAGCAATAACGCTGGGGGCCACACCGGGGAGCTGTTTTTT.

The CDR3 protein is CASRSDRLKAFSGNTIYF. CDR3 DNA: TGTGCCAGCAGATCCGACAGGCTTAAAGCTTTCTCTGGAAACACCATATATTTT. V usage is TRBV27 and J usage is TRBJ1-3; tentatively, D is TRBD1 (6 bases). CDR3 length: 18 residues. Between the trimmed V and J ends, which lost 6 bases and 0 bases, there was a span of 21 bases. From germline, CDR1 is MNHEY and CDR2 SMNVEV (reference sequence).

The CDR3 DNA is TGTGCCAGCAGCTTTGGCCAGAGCTACACCTTC. Its translation is CASSFGQSYTF. This sequence joins TRBV11-2 and TRBJ1-2; D is ambiguous. Germline V gives CDR1 SGHAT, CDR2 FQNNGV. Trimming took 3 bases from V and 9 from J, leaving 8 bases between them. The CDR3 sequence is 11 residues long.

The chain carries TRBV28 and TRBJ1-2; the match to TRBD1 covers 7 bases. J lost 12 bases, V lost 0 bases, and 4 bases had no gene match. Germline V gene data show CDR1 as MDHEN and CDR2 as SYDVKM. The CDR3 totals 12 residues. The CDR3 spells CASSLWQDRHTF. The CDR3 DNA reads as TGTGCCAGCAGTTTATGGCAGGACAGGCACACCTTC.

This clone was observed a single time. V usage is TRBV28 and J usage is TRBJ1-2; 7 bases line up with TRBD1. V dropped 7 bases and J dropped 4; count of bases not matched to a gene: 9. The CDR3 sequence is 14 residues long. Germline values: CDR1 MDHEN, CDR2 SYDVKM. CDR3 residues: CASTDRQGGYGYTF. The CDR3, as DNA: TGTGCCAGCACCGACAGACAGGGAGGCTATGGCTACACCTTC.

The genes are TRBV5-4 and TRBJ2-5; unclear D gene. V lost 4 bases, J lost 5 bases, and 12 bases lay in between. This CDR3 has 13 amino acids. Germline CDR1 and CDR2: SGHNT and YYREEE (reference sequence). The chain's CDR3 is CASSNGGRETQYF. The CDR3 region has the DNA TGTGCCAGCAGCAATGGCGGCCGGGAGACCCAGTACTTC.

V usage is TRBV27 and J usage is TRBJ2-7, with D hard to call. Trimming pared 5 bases from V and 0 bases from J, leaving 5 bases between. CDR3 length: 12 amino acids. CDR1 is MNHEY, CDR2 SMNVEV, per germline (reference sequence). The CDR3 loop is CASSPSSYEQYF. Here the CDR3 DNA reads TGTGCCAGCAGTCCGAGCTCCTACGAGCAGTACTTC.

A few counts support this clone. The CDR3 DNA reads as TGTGCCTGGAGTGTACAGGGGGGGTTTGAAAAACTGTTTTTT. Its translation: CAWSVQGGFEKLFF. The chain couples TRBV30 to TRBJ1-4; 8 nucleotides agree with TRBD1. Germline loops: CDR1 GTSNPN, CDR2 SVGIG (reference sequence). The trim removed 0 bases at V and 7 bases at J, leaving 4 bases unmatched. The CDR3 is 14 residues long.

This chain links TRBV5-1 with TRBJ2-5; 9 bases align to TRBD2. The CDR3 extends over 16 amino acids. CDR1 SGHRS and CDR2 YFSETQ come from the germline V gene. V was pared by 0 bases and J by 5 bases, with 8 bases of the junction left unmatched. The CDR3 sequence: CASSLDWRGGPETQYF. The CDR3, as DNA: TGCGCCAGCAGCTTGGATTGGCGGGGGGGCCCGGAGACCCAGTACTTC. The variable domain in full, completed from reference TRBV5-1 and TRBJ2-5, reads KAGVTQTPRYLIKTRGQQVTLSCSPISGHRSVSWYQQTPGQGLQFLFEYFSETQRNKGNFPGRFSGRQFSNSRSEMNVSTLELGDSALYLCASSLDWRGGPETQYFGPGTRLLVL.

The CDR3 loop is CASSQVGLAGDAYEQYF. The CDR3 DNA reads as TGCGCCAGCAGCCAAGTAGGACTAGCGGGAGACGCCTACGAGCAGTACTTC. This chain uses TRBV4-3 with TRBJ2-7, with 13 bases fitting TRBD2. The V gene end was trimmed by 1 base and the J gene end by 2 bases; junction bases not matched to a gene: 5. The CDR3 covers 17 residues. Germline V lookup: CDR1 LGHNA, CDR2 YSLEER.

The chain is built from TRBV2 and TRBJ2-7, with unresolved D. Trimming took 7 bases from V and 3 from J, leaving 4 bases between them. Germline V gene lookup returns CDR1 SNHLY and CDR2 FYNNEI. This CDR3 region has 10 residues. The CDR3 region has the DNA TGTGCCAGCACTAGCTACGAGCAGTACTTC. It yields the protein CASTSYEQYF. The full variable domain, with the rest looked up from reference TRBV2 and TRBJ2-7, is EPEVTQTPSHQVTQMGQEVILRCVPISNHLYFYWYRQILGQKVEFLVSFYNNEISEKSEIFDDQFSVERPDGSNFTLKIRSTKLEDSAMYFCASTSYEQYFGPGTRLTVT.

The J gene is TRBJ2-2, the V gene TRBV6-5; possibly TRBD1 for D (5 bases). V was trimmed by 8 bases and J by 0 bases, leaving 13 bases between them. Germline CDR1 MNHEY, CDR2 SVGAGI. CDR3 length: 15 amino acids. For the CDR3, the DNA is TGTGCCAGCCGAGACGACAGAACGAACACCGGGGAGCTGTTTTTT. It translates to CASRDDRTNTGELFF.

The J gene is TRBJ1-2, the V gene TRBV6-1, with D hard to call. In germline, CDR1 is MNHNS, CDR2 SASEGT. V lost 3 bases and J 0 bases, leaving 11 bases between the germline ends. The CDR3 contains 15 residues. This CDR3 is CASSDSGTANYGYTF. The CDR3 nucleotides are TGTGCCAGCAGTGACTCTGGAACAGCTAACTATGGCTACACCTTC.

The J gene is TRBJ1-1, the V gene TRBV5-1, with D possibly TRBD1 on 5 matching bases. Per germline, CDR1 SGHRS and CDR2 YFSETQ. The germline V and J ends were trimmed by 7 bases and 0 bases, with 19 bases remaining between them. CDR3 length: 16 residues. CDR3 bases: TGCGCCAGCGGCCGTTGGACAAGGGACTTGAACACTGAAGCTTTCTTT. Translation: CASGRWTRDLNTEAFF. Based on the CDR3 plus reference TRBV5-1 and TRBJ1-1, the full variable domain is KAGVTQTPRYLIKTRGQQVTLSCSPISGHRSVSWYQQTPGQGLQFLFEYFSETQRNKGNFPGRFSGRQFSNSRSEMNVSTLELGDSALYLCASGRWTRDLNTEAFFGQGTRLTVV.

The CDR3 DNA reads as TGTGCCAGCAGCCCGCGGGACTTTCTTGAAGAGACCCAGTACTTC. Its protein is CASSPRDFLEETQYF. The V gene is TRBV5-4, the J gene TRBJ2-5; perhaps TRBD2 as D (6 bases). Per germline, CDR1 SGHNT and CDR2 YYREEE (reference sequence). This CDR3 spans 15 amino acids. The V gene lost 4 bases and the J gene lost 3 bases, with 16 bases spanning the gap.

V and J are TRBV28 and TRBJ1-2; 7 bases are shared with TRBD1. The CDR3 has 14 amino acids. V shed 5 bases and J 8 bases; nucleotides not matched to a gene: 11. The V gene's germline CDR1 is MDHEN and CDR2 SYDVKM. CDR3 coding DNA: TGTGCCAGCAGTCCAAGGACAGGTATGAACGGCTACACCTTC. Amino acids: CASSPRTGMNGYTF.